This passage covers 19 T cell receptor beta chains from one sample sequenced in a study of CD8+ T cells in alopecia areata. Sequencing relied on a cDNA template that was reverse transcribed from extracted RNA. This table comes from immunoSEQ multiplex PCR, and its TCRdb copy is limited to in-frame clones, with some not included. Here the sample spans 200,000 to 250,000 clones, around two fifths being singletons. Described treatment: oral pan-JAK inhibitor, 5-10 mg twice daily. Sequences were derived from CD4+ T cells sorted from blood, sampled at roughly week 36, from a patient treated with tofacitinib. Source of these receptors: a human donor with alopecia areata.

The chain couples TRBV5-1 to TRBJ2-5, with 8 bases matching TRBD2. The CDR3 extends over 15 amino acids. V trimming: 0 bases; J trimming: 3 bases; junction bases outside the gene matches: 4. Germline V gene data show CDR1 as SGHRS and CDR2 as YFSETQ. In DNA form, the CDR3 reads TGCGCCAGCAGCTTGGGAACTAGCGGTAAAGAGACCCAGTACTTC. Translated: CASSLGTSGKETQYF.

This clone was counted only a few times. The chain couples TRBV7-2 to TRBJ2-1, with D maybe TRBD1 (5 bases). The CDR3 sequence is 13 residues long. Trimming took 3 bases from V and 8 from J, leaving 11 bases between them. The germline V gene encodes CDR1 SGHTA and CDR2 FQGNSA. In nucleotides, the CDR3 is TGTGCCAGCAGCTTTTCGCTAGGGGATGAGCAGTTCTTC. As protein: CASSFSLGDEQFF.

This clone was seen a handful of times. The CDR3 loop reads CSALDAWGGVSDTQYF. DNA for the CDR3: TGCAGCGCCTTGGATGCCTGGGGAGGGGTTTCAGATACGCAGTATTTT. The chain recombines TRBV29-1 with TRBJ2-3; 7 bases agree with TRBD2. CDR1 and CDR2 from the germline V gene are SQVTM and ANQGSEA. The CDR3 spans 16 residues. Unmatched junction bases numbered 17, after V lost 7 bases and J lost 4 bases.

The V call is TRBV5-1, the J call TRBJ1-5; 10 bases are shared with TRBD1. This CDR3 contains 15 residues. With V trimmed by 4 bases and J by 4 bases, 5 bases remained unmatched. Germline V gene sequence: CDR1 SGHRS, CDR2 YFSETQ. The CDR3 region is CASSEGQGWNQPQHF. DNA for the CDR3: TGCGCCAGCAGCGAGGGACAGGGGTGGAATCAGCCCCAGCATTTT.

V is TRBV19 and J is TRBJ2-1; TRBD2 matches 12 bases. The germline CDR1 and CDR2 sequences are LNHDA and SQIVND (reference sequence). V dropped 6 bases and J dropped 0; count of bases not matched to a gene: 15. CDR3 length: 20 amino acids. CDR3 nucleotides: TGTGCCAGTAGCCCAAGGGGGACTAGCGGGCCCTTTAGCTCCTACAATGAGCAGTTCTTC. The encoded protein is CASSPRGTSGPFSSYNEQFF.

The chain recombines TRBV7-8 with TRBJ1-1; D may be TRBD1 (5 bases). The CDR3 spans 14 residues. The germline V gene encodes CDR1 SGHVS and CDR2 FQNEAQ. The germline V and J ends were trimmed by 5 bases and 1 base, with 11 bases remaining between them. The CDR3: CASSVRQKNTEAFF. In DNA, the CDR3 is TGTGCCAGCAGCGTAAGACAGAAGAACACTGAAGCTTTCTTT.

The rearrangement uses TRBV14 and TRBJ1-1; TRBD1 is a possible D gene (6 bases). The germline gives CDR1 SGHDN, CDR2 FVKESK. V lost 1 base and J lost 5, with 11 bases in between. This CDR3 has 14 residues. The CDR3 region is CASSQGGARTEAFF. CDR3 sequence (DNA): TGTGCCAGCAGCCAAGGGGGGGCGCGGACTGAAGCTTTCTTT. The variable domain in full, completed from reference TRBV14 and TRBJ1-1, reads EAGVTQFPSHSVIEKGQTVTLRCDPISGHDNLYWYRRVMGKEIKFLLHFVKESKQDESGMPNNRFLAERTGGTYSTLKVQPAELEDSGVYFCASSQGGARTEAFFGQGTRLTVV.

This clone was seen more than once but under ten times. The CDR3 DNA sequence: TGCGCCAGCGCCAGGGTCGATACCGGGGAGCTGTTTTTT. Protein sequence: CASARVDTGELFF. This sequence joins TRBV5-1 and TRBJ2-2, with D possibly being TRBD1 (5 bases). Germline-derived CDR1 and CDR2 are SGHRS and YFSETQ. The V and J ends lost 7 bases and 5 bases respectively, with 12 bases between them. CDR3 size: 13 residues.

CDR3: CASSEQGWATQYF. In DNA form, the CDR3 reads TGTGCCAGCAGCGAACAGGGTTGGGCGACCCAGTACTTC. The chain carries TRBV7-2 and TRBJ2-5; D perhaps matches TRBD1 (6 bases). Looked up from germline, CDR1 is SGHTA and CDR2 is FQGNSA. The germline V and J ends were trimmed by 5 bases and 7 bases, with 14 bases remaining between them. The CDR3 is 13 amino acids.

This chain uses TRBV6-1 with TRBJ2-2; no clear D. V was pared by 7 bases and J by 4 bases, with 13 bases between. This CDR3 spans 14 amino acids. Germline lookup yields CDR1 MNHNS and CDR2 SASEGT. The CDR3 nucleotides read TGTGCCAGCACCCGAAAGGGTGGCACCGGGGAGCTGTTTTTT. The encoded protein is CASTRKGGTGELFF.

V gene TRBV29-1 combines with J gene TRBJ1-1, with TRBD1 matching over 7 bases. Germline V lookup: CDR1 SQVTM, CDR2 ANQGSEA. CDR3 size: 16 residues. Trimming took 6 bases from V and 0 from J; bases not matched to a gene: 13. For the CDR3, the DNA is TGCAGCGTCAAACTCGGGACAGACCCCATGAACACTGAAGCTTTCTTT. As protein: CSVKLGTDPMNTEAFF. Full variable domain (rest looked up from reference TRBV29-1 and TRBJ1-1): SAVISQKPSRDICQRGTSLTIQCQVDSQVTMMFWYRQQPGQSLTLIATANQGSEATYESGFVIDKFPISRPNLTFSTLTVSNMSPEDSSIYLCSVKLGTDPMNTEAFFGQGTRLTVV.

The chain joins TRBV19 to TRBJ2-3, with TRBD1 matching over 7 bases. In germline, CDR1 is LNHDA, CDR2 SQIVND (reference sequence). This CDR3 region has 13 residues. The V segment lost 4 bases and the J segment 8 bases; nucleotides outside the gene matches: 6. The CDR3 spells CASSTTGFVTQYF. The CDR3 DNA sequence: TGTGCCAGTAGTACGACAGGGTTCGTTACGCAGTATTTT. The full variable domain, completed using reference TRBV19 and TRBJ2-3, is DGGITQSPKYLFRKEGQNVTLSCEQNLNHDAMYWYRQDPGQGLRLIYYSQIVNDFQKGDIAEGYSVSREKKESFPLTVTSAQKNPTAFYLCASSTTGFVTQYFGPGTRLTVL.

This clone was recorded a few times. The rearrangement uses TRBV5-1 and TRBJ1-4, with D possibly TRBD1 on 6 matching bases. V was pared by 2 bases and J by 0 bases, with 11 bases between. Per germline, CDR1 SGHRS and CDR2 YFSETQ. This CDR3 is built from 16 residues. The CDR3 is CASSFGQSTTNEKLFF. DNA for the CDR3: TGCGCCAGCAGCTTCGGACAGTCCACAACTAATGAAAAACTGTTTTTT.

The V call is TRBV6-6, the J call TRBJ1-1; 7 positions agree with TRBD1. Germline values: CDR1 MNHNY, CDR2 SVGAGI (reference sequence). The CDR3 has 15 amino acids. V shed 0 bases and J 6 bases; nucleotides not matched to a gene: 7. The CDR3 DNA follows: TGTGCCAGCAGTTACTCGTCACAGGGGAGGGCTGAAGCTTTCTTT. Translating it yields CASSYSSQGRAEAFF.

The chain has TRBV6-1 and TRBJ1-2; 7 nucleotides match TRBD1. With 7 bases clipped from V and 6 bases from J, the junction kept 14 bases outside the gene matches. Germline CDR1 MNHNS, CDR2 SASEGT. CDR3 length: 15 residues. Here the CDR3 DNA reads TGTGCCAGCACGCGAGGACCGGAGGGGGCTGATGGCTACACCTTC. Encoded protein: CASTRGPEGADGYTF.

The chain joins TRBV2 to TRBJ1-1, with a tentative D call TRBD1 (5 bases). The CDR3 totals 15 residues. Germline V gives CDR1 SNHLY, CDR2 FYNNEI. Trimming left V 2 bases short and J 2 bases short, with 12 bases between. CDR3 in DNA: TGTGCCAGCAGTGAATACGGGACCGCTAACACTGAAGCTTTCTTT. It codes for CASSEYGTANTEAFF. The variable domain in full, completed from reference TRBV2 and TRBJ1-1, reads EPEVTQTPSHQVTQMGQEVILRCVPISNHLYFYWYRQILGQKVEFLVSFYNNEISEKSEIFDDQFSVERPDGSNFTLKIRSTKLEDSAMYFCASSEYGTANTEAFFGQGTRLTVV.

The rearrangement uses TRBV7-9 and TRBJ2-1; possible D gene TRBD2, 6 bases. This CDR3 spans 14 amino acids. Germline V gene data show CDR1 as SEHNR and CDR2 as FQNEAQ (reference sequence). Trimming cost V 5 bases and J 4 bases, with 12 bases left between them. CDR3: CASSVGTQYNEQFF. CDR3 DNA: TGTGCCAGCAGCGTCGGGACTCAATACAATGAGCAGTTCTTC.

The CDR3 sequence is CATSRDAQGGGYTF. CDR3 in DNA: TGTGCCACCAGCAGAGATGCCCAGGGAGGTGGCTACACCTTC. V is TRBV15 and J is TRBJ1-2, with D possibly matching TRBD1 (5 bases). This CDR3 spans 14 amino acids. V lost 0 bases and J lost 7, with 12 bases in between. CDR1 is LNHNV, CDR2 YYDKDF, per germline (reference sequence).

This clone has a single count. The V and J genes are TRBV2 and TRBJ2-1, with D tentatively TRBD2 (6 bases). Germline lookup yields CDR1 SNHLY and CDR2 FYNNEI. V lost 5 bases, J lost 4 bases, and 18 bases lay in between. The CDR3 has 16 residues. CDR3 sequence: CASSSGRGERYNEQFF. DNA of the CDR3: TGTGCCAGCAGTTCAGGGCGCGGGGAAAGGTACAATGAGCAGTTCTTC.